A single sample is the source of the 19 T cell receptor beta chains below, sequenced in a study of T cell responses to AZD1222 COVID-19 vaccine. Only in-frame clones appear in the TCRdb table, and some are missing; sequencing was by immunoSEQ multiplex PCR. The sample carries about 130,000 clones, roughly nine tenths recorded once. The starting material was peripheral blood, obtained on day 0 of AZD1222 vaccination. The source of these receptors is an adult in good health.

This chain links TRBV7-2 with TRBJ2-5; D unresolved. The length of the CDR3 is 15 residues. Germline V gene data show CDR1 as SGHTA and CDR2 as FQGNSA. Trimming removed 1 base from V and 3 bases from J, with 12 bases in between. The CDR3 DNA follows: TGTGCCAGCAGCTTAGTCAGGAGCCGAAAAGAGACCCAGTACTTC. It encodes CASSLVRSRKETQYF.

V is TRBV4-1 and J is TRBJ2-1; no clear D gene. The CDR3 has 13 amino acids. Germline-derived CDR1 and CDR2 are MGHRA and YSYEKL. Trimming took 2 bases from V and 3 from J, leaving 5 bases between them. The DNA for the CDR3 is TGCGCCAGCAGCCAAAACTACTACAATGAGCAGTTCTTC. It yields the protein CASSQNYYNEQFF.

This clone appeared once. The chain links TRBV7-9 to TRBJ1-2; no clear D gene. Germline CDR1 and CDR2: SEHNR and FQNEAQ (reference sequence). The CDR3 length is 10 residues. V lost 0 bases and J 8 bases, leaving 1 base between the germline ends. This CDR3 reads CASSLAGYTF. CDR3 DNA sequence: TGTGCCAGCAGCTTAGCGGGCTACACCTTC.

This clone was recorded once. The V call is TRBV5-4, the J call TRBJ1-2; TRBD1 matches 7 bases. The CDR3 loop spans 13 amino acids. The trim removed 3 bases at V and 4 bases at J, leaving 3 bases unmatched. Germline values: CDR1 SGHNT, CDR2 YYREEE (reference sequence). CDR3 nucleotides: TGTGCCAGCAGCTCGCAGGGGGGCTATGGCTACACCTTC. This codes for CASSSQGGYGYTF.

Only one count was recorded for this clone. The chain couples TRBV18 to TRBJ1-5; 12 bases are shared with TRBD1. In germline, CDR1 is KGHSH, CDR2 LQKENI. Germline trimming cut 6 bases from V and 1 base from J; bases unmatched to any gene: 1. CDR3 size: 15 residues. This CDR3 reads CASSGQGASNQPQHF. CDR3 DNA: TGTGCCAGCTCGGGACAGGGGGCCAGCAATCAGCCCCAGCATTTT.

The chain recombines TRBV7-2 with TRBJ2-7; D is tentatively TRBD1 or TRBD2 (5 bases each). The CDR3 spans 14 residues. The V and J ends lost 5 bases and 1 base respectively, with 12 bases between them. From germline, CDR1 is SGHTA and CDR2 FQGNSA. CDR3 sequence: CASSPLGPSYEQYF. For the CDR3, the DNA is TGTGCCAGCAGCCCCCTGGGACCGTCCTACGAGCAGTACTTC.

The chain carries TRBV6-2 or TRBV6-3 and TRBJ2-5, with 8 bases aligning to TRBD2. The CDR3 spans 15 residues. The trim removed 0 bases at V and 5 bases at J, leaving 5 bases unmatched. CDR1 is MNHEY, CDR2 SVGEGT, per germline. The CDR3 spells CASSYSWREDETQYF. DNA for the CDR3: TGTGCCAGCAGTTACTCGTGGCGGGAGGACGAGACCCAGTACTTC.

V and J are TRBV7-9 and TRBJ1-2; D is uncertain. Germline assignment: CDR1 SEHNR and CDR2 FQNEAQ (reference sequence). The CDR3 covers 12 residues. V dropped 1 base and J dropped 8 bases, with 8 bases sitting between them. Here the CDR3 DNA reads TGTGCCAGCAGCTTAGGGACGGCGGGCTACACCTTC. As protein: CASSLGTAGYTF.

The chain employs TRBV5-4 and TRBJ2-3, with D possibly matching TRBD1 (5 bases). The CDR3 extends over 10 amino acids. Trimming shortened V by 9 bases and J by 5 bases, and 7 bases separated the two germline ends. The germline V gene has CDR1 SGHNT and CDR2 YYREEE (reference sequence). The chain's CDR3 is CATTGDTQYF. The CDR3 DNA reads as TGTGCCACAACAGGAGATACGCAGTATTTT.

This chain links TRBV6-2 or TRBV6-3 with TRBJ1-1, with unresolved D. Germline CDR1 and CDR2: MNHEY and SVGEGT. Deletions cut 5 bases from V and 7 bases from J, with 11 bases between. CDR3 length equals 12 residues. The CDR3 DNA sequence: TGTGCCAGCAGTCCCGGACGGATTGAAGCTTTCTTT. It codes for CASSPGRIEAFF.

J is TRBJ1-1 and V is TRBV7-8, with no clear D. The CDR3 contains 14 residues. The germline gives CDR1 SGHVS, CDR2 FQNEAQ. V lost 4 bases and J 4 bases, leaving 13 bases between the germline ends. The CDR3 DNA reads as TGTGCCAGCAGCTACGCGGATTGGGTCACTGAAGCTTTCTTT. Its translation: CASSYADWVTEAFF.

The rearrangement uses TRBV29-1 and TRBJ1-5, with TRBD1 identical over 10 bases. The CDR3 has 14 amino acids. Germline V gene sequence: CDR1 SQVTM, CDR2 ANQGSEA. Trimming at V came to 6 bases and at J to 2 bases, leaving 4 bases not matched to a gene. The CDR3 region has the DNA TGCAGCGTGAAAGGACAGGGGGGCAATCAGCCCCAGCATTTT. Its translation is CSVKGQGGNQPQHF.

V gene TRBV15 combines with J gene TRBJ1-2; D is uncertain. The CDR3 totals 15 residues. Trimming removed 4 bases at V and 1 base at J, with 13 bases between. Germline assignment: CDR1 LNHNV and CDR2 YYDKDF (reference sequence). CDR3 sequence reads: CATSILPQYNYGYTF. CDR3 DNA: TGTGCCACCAGCATTCTCCCTCAGTATAACTATGGCTACACCTTC.

This CDR3 is CASSFASYNEQFF. CDR3 nucleotide sequence: TGTGCCAGCAGCTTCGCCTCCTACAATGAGCAGTTCTTC. The V gene is TRBV25-1, the J gene TRBJ2-1; D call uncertain. The CDR3 is 13 amino acids. Germline V gene sequence: CDR1 MGHDK, CDR2 SYGVNS. V was cut by 6 bases and J by 0 bases, with 6 bases left in between.

The chain carries TRBV5-4 and TRBJ1-2, with TRBD1 as a possible D gene (5 bases). The length of the CDR3 is 14 residues. V was shortened by 5 bases and J by 4 bases, with 15 bases between the two germline ends. CDR1 SGHNT and CDR2 YYREEE come from the germline V gene (reference sequence). DNA of the CDR3: TGTGCCAGCAGAACGACGGGGGGTGCCTATGGCTACACCTTC. This codes for CASRTTGGAYGYTF.

The genes are TRBV13 and TRBJ1-5; D perhaps matches TRBD1 (5 bases). This CDR3 has 13 residues. Trimming cost V 5 bases and J 8 bases, with 13 bases left between them. Germline CDR1 reads PRHDT; CDR2 reads FYEKMQ (reference sequence). Here the CDR3 DNA reads TGTGCCAGCAGCCAGGGAGGAGTGAAGCCCCAGCATTTT. Residues: CASSQGGVKPQHF.

V usage is TRBV19 and J usage is TRBJ2-3, with 9 bases matching TRBD2. Germline-derived CDR1 and CDR2 are LNHDA and SQIVND (reference sequence). V lost 5 bases to trimming and J lost 3 bases; unmatched junction nucleotides: 6. The CDR3 covers 15 residues. The CDR3 nucleotides read TGTGCCAGTAGTGACATAGCGGGAGCAACAGATACGCAGTATTTT. Protein product: CASSDIAGATDTQYF.

The chain couples TRBV7-8 to TRBJ1-3, with D possibly being TRBD1 (5 bases). V was clipped by 4 bases and J by 0 bases, with 16 bases between them. The CDR3 has 17 amino acids. Germline CDR1 and CDR2: SGHVS and FQNEAQ. CDR3 nucleotide sequence: TGTGCCAGCAGCTCCTCGCCGGGACGGAGCTCTGGAAACACCATATATTTT. Translating it yields CASSSSPGRSSGNTIYF.

The genes are TRBV6-5 and TRBJ2-3; TRBD2 agrees at 7 bases. This CDR3 comprises 14 residues. Unmatched junction bases numbered 4, after V lost 6 bases and J lost 1 base. The germline gives CDR1 MNHEY, CDR2 SVGAGI. The CDR3 is CASSRRGGTDTQYF. The CDR3 DNA follows: TGTGCCAGCAGCCGTCGGGGGGGCACAGATACGCAGTATTTT.